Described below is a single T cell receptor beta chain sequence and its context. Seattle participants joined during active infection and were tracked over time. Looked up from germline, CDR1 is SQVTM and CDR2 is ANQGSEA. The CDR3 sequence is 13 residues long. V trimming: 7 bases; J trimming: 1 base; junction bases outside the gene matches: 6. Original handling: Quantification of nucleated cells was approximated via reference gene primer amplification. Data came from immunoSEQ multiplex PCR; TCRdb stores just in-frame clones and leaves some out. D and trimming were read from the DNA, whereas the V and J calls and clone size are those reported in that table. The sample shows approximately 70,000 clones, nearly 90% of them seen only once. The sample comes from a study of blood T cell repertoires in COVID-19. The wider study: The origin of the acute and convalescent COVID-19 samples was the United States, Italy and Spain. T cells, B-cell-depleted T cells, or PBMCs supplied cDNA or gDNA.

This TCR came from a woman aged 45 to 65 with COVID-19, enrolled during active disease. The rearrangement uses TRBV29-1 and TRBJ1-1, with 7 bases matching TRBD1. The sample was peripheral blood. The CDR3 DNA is TGCAGCGCGTCGGACAGGACGAACACTGAAGCTTTCTTT. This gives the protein CSASDRTNTEAFF. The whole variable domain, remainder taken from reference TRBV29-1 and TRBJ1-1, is SAVISQKPSRDICQRGTSLTIQCQVDSQVTMMFWYRQQPGQSLTLIATANQGSEATYESGFVIDKFPISRPNLTFSTLTVSNMSPEDSSIYLCSASDRTNTEAFFGQGTRLTVV.